The clone carrying this T cell receptor (beta chain) showed up just once. The CDR3 sequence is 16 residues long. Germline CDR1 and CDR2: LNHDA and SQIVND (reference sequence). V lost 2 bases, J lost 3 bases, and 3 bases stayed unmatched. This entry comes from a study of PD-1 blockade in classical Hodgkin lymphoma. Only in-frame clones appear in the TCRdb table, and some are missing; sequencing was by immunoSEQ multiplex PCR. The sample has about 93,000 clones, 85% to 95% seen once. Relapses following autologous stem cell transplantation were seen in all patients, with brentuximab vedotin exposure varying.

The source material was peripheral blood mononuclear cells (PBMCs), sampled before the second cycle of nivolumab. The receptor was isolated from a human donor with classical Hodgkin lymphoma. The chain uses TRBV19 and TRBJ1-5, with TRBD1 matching 11 bases. The DNA of the CDR3 is TGTGCCAGTAGTATATGGGACAGGGGGTACAATCAGCCCCAGCATTTT. Translating it yields CASSIWDRGYNQPQHF.